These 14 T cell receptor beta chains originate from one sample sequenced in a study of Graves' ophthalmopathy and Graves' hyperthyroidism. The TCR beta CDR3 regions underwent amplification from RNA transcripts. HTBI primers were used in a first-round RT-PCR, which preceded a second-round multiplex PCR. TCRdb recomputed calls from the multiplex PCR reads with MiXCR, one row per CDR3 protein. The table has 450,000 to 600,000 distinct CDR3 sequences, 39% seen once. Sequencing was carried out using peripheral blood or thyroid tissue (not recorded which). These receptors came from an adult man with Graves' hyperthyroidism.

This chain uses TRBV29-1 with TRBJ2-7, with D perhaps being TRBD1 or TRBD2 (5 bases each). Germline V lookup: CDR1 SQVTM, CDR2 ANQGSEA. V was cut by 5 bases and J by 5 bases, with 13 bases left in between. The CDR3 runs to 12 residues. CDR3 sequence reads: CSVITEGNEQYF. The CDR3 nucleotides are TGCAGCGTTATTACTGAGGGGAACGAGCAGTACTTC.

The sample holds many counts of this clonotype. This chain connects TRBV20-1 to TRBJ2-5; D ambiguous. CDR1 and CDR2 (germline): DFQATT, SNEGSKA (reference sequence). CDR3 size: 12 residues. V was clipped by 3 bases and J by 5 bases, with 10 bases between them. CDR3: CSARWERETQYF. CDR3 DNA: TGCAGTGCTAGGTGGGAAAGGGAGACCCAGTACTTC.

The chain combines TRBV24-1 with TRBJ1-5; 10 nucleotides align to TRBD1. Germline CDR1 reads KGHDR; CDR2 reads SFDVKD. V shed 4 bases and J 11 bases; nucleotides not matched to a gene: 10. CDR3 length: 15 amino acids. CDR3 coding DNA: TGTGCCACCAGTGACCTCGGACAGGGGGAAGAGACCCAGCATTTT. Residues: CATSDLGQGEETQHF.

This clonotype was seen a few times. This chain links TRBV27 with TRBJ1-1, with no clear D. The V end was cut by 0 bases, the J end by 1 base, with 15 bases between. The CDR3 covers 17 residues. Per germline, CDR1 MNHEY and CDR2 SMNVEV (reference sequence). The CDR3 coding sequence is TGTGCCAGCAGTTTATCGTGGGCAGGCCTGTCGAACACTGAAGCTTTCTTT. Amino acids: CASSLSWAGLSNTEAFF.

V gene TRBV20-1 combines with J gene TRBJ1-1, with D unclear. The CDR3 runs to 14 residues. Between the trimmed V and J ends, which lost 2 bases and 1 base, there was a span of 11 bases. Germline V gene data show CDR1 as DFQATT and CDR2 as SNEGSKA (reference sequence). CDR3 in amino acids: CSARPRLANTEAFF. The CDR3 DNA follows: TGCAGTGCTAGACCCCGACTAGCGAACACTGAAGCTTTCTTT.

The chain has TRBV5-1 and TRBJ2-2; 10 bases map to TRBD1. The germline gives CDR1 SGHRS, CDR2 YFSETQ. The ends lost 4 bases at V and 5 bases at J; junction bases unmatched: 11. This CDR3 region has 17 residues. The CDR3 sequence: CASSEQSGTGETGELFF. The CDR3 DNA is TGCGCCAGCAGCGAGCAATCCGGGACAGGGGAAACCGGGGAGCTGTTTTTT.

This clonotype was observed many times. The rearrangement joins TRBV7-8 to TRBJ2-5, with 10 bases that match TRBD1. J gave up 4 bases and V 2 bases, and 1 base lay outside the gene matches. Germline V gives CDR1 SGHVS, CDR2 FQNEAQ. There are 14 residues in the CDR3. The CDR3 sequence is CASSLWDRGETQYF. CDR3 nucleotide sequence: TGTGCCAGCAGCTTATGGGACAGGGGAGAGACCCAGTACTTC.

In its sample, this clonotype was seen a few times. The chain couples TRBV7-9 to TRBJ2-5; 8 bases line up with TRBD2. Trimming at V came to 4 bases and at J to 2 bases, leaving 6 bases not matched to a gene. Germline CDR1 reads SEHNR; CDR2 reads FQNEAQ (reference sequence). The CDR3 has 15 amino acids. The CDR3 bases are TGTGCCAGCAGCTACCAAAGCGGGAGTCAAGAGACCCAGTACTTC. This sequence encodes CASSYQSGSQETQYF.

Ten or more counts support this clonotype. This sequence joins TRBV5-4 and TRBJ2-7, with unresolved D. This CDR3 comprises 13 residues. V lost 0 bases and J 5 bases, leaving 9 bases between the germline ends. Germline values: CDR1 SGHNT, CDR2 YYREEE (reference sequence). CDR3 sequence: CASSLEPPHEQYF. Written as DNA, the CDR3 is TGTGCCAGCAGCTTGGAGCCCCCACACGAGCAGTACTTC.

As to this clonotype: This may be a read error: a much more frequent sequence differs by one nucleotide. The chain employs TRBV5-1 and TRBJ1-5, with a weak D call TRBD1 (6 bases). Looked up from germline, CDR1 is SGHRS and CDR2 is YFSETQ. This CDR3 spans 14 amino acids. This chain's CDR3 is CANSLGGPHQPQHF. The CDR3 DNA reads TGCGCCAACAGCCTGGGGGGGCCCCATCAGCCCCAGCATTTT. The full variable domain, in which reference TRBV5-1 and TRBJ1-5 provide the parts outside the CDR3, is KAGVTQTPRYLIKTRGQQVTLSCSPISGHRSVSWYQQTPGQGLQFLFEYFSETQRNKGNFPGRFSGRQFSNSRSEMNVSTLELGDSALYLCANSLGGPHQPQHFGDGTRLSIL.

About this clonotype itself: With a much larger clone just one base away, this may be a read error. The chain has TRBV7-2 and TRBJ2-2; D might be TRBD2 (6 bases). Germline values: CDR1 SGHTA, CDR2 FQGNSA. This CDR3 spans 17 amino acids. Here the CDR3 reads CASSQEVVAEYTGELFF. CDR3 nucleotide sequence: TGCGCCAGCAGCCAAGAGGTAGTAGCGGAATACACCGGGGAGCTGTTTTTT.

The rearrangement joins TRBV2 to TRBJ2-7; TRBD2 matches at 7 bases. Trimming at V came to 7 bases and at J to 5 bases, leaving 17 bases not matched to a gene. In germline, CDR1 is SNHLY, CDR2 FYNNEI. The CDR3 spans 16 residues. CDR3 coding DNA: TGTGCCAGCAATAGGCCGGGACTACTTTTTCCCCACGAGCAGTACTTC. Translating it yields CASNRPGLLFPHEQYF.

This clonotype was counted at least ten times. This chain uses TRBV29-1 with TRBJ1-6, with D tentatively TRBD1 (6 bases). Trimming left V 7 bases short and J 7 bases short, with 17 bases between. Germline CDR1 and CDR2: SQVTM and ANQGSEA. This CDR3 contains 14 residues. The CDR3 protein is CSAKTGTSNSPLHF. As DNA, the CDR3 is TGCAGCGCAAAAACAGGGACCTCCAATTCACCCCTCCACTTT.

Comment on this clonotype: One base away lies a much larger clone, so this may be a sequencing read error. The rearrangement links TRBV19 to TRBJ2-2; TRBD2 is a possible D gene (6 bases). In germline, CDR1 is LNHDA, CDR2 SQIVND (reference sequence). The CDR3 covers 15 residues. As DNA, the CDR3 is TGTGCCAGTAGTACCGGGGACTCCGGCACCGGGGAGCCGTTTTTT. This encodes CASSTGDSGTGEPFF.